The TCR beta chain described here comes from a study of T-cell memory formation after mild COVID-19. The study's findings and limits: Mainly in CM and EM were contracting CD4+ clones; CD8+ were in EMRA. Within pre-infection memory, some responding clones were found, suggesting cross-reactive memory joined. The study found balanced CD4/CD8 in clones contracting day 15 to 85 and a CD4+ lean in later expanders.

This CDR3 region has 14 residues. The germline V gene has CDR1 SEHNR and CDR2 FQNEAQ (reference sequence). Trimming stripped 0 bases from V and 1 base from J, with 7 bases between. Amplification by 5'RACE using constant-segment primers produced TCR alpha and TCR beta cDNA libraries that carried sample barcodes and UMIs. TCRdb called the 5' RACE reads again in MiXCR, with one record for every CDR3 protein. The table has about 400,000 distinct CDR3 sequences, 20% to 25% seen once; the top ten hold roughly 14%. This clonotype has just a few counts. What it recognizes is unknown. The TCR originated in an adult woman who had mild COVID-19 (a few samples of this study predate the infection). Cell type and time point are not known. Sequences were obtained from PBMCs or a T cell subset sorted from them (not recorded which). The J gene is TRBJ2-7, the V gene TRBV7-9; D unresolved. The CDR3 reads CASSLAVQSYEQYF. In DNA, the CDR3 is TGTGCCAGCAGCTTAGCGGTACAGTCCTACGAGCAGTACTTC.